This T cell receptor (beta chain) was retrieved from a study of read filtering for tumor transcriptome and immune sequencing (dated by TCRdb to the early 2020s). About the full investigation: The cohort had roughly 17 male and more than 11 female patients with a mean age of about 66 years, ranging from about 47 to 90. Per sample, about 3.5 to 10.27 million TCR-region mapped reads were obtained with IR-seq, compared with only roughly 75 to 1,400 with RNA-seq. By revised international staging, under 10 patients were R-ISS I, approximately 15 were R-ISS II and over five were R-ISS III. Using the same bone marrow samples, the study compared TCR repertoires obtained by targeted immune repertoire sequencing with those obtained by bulk whole-transcriptome sequencing. Whole-transcriptome libraries were prepared with the TruSeq RNA Access Library Prep Kit after DNase treatment. A main aim was a read-filtering strategy for immune repertoire data, specifically whether clonotypes supported by a single read should be removed.

What the work shows at the level of the full study, not this receptor alone: Single-read clonotypes made up about 82% of clonotypes but only roughly 3.6% of total reads in IR-seq, compared with more than 70% of clonotypes and around 41% of reads in RNA-seq. The sorted CD138-negative fraction was a mixed bone marrow immune population, not purified T cells. IR-seq captured clonotypes at much higher depth and more reliably than RNA-seq, and smaller IR-seq throughput sufficed to identify most shared clonotypes. The correlation between IR-seq and RNA-seq shared clonotype proportions rose when single-read clonotypes were removed.

TCR libraries were built from approximately 400 ng RNA with the Immunoverse kit, using molecular barcoded adaptors covering alpha/delta and beta/gamma chains. TCR library preparation used the same RNA that was used for transcriptome sequencing. An Illumina HiSeq 4000 with 2 x 150 cycles was used to sequence the TCR libraries. In the source study's methods: MiXCR aligned TCR reads to human V, D, J and C references and assembled the aligned reads into CDR3 clonotypes, with quality filtering and error correction included. The tcR package in R was used for analysis of clonotype counts and gene usage diversity. Raw mapping reads were checked after the RNA-seq reads had been mapped by STAR aligner version 2.5.3a onto the human GRCh37 genome. To test how sequencing depth affected the clonotypes detected, IR-seq fastq files were randomly downsampled with Seqtk 1.3. The public reads were quality trimmed at Q25 with fastp and then assembled into clones with MiXCR by TCRdb, keeping productive beta chains. Each entry merges the rows of one CDR3 protein and shows their most common DNA and genes. V and J calls and clone size were set by TCRdb, not the authors. This sample holds tens of thousands of distinct CDR3 sequences; approximately 12% were observed only once. The ten biggest clones cover less than 15% of the sample.

Each patient had bone marrow sampled at the time of active disease. Ficoll-Hypaque density gradient centrifugation was used to isolate bone marrow mononuclear cells. CD138-negative cells were obtained by negative selection after labeling with CD138 magnetic microbeads on a MACS separator, removing myeloma plasma cells. The purity of the isolated cells was checked by flow cytometry with CD138 antibodies on an Attune NxT. TRIzol reagent was used to extract total RNA, which was then quantified with a NanoDrop spectrophotometer. Paired RNA-seq and IR-seq were performed on each patient's CD138-negative bone marrow sample. This clonotype was recorded at least ten times. No cognate antigen has been identified for it. Base qualities are missing; no much larger clone stands one base away. The germline V gene (reference sequence) yields DFQATT for CDR1 and SNEGSKA for CDR2. The CDR3 starts with the cysteine, ends with the phenylalanine, and has 16 residues. The entry retains the CDR3 DNA only, 48 bases that are in frame from base 1. After removal of 0 bases from V and 1 base from J, the junction retains 9 bases not matched to a gene.

The chain joins TRBV20-1 to TRBJ2-7; 7 central bases correspond to TRBD2. Sequences were obtained from a population of CD138-negative cells sorted from bone marrow. This specimen's cell subset or site label, per the study, means: bone marrow mononuclear cells depleted of CD138+ plasma/myeloma cells by negative magnetic selection. The receptor was derived from a donor aged 40 or older with multiple myeloma. The CDR3 sequence is CSARDVGGYSSYEQYF. Here is the DNA: TGCAGTGCTAGAGATGTGGGGGGGTATAGTTCCTACGAGCAGTACTTC.